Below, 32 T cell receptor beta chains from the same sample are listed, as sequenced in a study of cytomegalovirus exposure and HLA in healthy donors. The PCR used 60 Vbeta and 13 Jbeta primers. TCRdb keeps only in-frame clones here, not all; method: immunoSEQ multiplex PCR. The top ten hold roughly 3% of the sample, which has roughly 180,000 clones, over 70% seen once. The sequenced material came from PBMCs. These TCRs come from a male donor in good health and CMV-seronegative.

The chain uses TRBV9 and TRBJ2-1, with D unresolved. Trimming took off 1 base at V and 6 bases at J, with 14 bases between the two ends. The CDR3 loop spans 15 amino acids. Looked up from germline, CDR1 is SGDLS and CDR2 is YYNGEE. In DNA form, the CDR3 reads TGTGCCAGCAGCGTAATAGCCAAACCTCCCAATGAGCAGTTCTTC. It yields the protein CASSVIAKPPNEQFF.

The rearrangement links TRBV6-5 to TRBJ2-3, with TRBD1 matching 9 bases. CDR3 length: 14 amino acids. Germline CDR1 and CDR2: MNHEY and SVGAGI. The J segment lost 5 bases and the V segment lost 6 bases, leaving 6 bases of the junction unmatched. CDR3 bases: TGTGCCAGCAGAACAGGGGGCGCAGGAGATACGCAGTATTTT. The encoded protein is CASRTGGAGDTQYF.

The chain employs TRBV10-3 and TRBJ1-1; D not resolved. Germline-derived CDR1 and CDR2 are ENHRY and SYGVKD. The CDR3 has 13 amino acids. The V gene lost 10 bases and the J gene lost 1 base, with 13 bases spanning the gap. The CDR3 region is CATQADSNTEAFF. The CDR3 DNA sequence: TGTGCCACCCAGGCAGATTCGAACACTGAAGCTTTCTTT.

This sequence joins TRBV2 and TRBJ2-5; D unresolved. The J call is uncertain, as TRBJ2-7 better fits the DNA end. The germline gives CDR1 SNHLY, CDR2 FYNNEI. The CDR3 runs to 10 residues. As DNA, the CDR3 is TGTGCCAGCAGTGATATCGAGCAGTACTTC. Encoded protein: CASSDIEQYF.

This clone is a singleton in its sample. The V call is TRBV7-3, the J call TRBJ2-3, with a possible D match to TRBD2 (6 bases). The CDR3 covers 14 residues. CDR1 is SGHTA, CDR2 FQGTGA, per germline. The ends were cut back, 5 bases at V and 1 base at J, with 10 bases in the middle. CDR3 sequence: CASSRGLRTDTQYF. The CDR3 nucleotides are TGTGCCAGCAGCCGGGGACTTCGCACAGATACGCAGTATTTT.

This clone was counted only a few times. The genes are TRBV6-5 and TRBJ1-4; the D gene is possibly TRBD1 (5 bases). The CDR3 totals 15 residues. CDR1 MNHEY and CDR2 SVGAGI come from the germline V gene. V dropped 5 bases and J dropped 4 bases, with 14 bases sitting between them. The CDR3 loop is CASSLGASLNEKLFF. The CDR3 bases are TGTGCCAGCAGTCTAGGGGCCTCTCTTAATGAAAAACTGTTTTTT.

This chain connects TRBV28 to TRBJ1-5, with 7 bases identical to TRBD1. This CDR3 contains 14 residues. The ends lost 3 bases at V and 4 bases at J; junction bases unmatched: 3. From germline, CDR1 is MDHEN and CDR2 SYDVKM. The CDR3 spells CASSFPGGNQPQHF. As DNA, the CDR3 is TGTGCCAGCAGTTTTCCAGGGGGAAATCAGCCCCAGCATTTT.

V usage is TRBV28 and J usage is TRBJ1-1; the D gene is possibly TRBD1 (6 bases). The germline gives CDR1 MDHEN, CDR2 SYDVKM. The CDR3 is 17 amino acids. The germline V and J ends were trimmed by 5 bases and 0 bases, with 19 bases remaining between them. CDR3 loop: CASSPSGGLNMNTEAFF. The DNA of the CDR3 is TGTGCCAGCAGTCCCAGCGGGGGGCTAAACATGAACACTGAAGCTTTCTTT.

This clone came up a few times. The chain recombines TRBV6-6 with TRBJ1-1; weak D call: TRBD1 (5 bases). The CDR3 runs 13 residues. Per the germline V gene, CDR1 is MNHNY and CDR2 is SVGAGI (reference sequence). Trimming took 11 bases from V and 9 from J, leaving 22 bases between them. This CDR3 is CASLRRGFSKAFF. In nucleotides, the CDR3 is TGTGCCTCCCTAAGGCGGGGGTTCTCGAAAGCTTTCTTT.

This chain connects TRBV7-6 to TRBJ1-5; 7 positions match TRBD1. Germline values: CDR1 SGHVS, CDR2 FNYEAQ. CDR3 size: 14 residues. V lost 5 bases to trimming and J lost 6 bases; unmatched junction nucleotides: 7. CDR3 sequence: CASSPQGLGQPQHF. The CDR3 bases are TGTGCCAGCAGCCCACAGGGGCTGGGTCAGCCCCAGCATTTT.

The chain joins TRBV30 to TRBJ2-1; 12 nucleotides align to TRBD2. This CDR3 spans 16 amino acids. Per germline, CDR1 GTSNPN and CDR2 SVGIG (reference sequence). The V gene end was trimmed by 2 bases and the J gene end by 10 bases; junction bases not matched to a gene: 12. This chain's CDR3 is CAWSPSLAGGPGEQFF. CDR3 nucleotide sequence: TGTGCCTGGAGTCCCTCCCTAGCGGGAGGGCCTGGGGAGCAGTTCTTC.

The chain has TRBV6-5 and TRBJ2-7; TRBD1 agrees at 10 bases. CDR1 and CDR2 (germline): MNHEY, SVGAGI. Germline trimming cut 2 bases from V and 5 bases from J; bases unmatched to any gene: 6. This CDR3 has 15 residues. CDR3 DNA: TGTGCCAGCAGTTACGACAGGGGGCCTACCCACGAGCAGTACTTC. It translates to CASSYDRGPTHEQYF.

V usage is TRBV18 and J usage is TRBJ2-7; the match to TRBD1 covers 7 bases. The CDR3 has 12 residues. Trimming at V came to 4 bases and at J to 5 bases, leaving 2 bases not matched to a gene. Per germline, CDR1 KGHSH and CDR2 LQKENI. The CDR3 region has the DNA TGTGCCAGCTCACGTGACAGGGACGAGCAGTACTTC. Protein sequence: CASSRDRDEQYF.

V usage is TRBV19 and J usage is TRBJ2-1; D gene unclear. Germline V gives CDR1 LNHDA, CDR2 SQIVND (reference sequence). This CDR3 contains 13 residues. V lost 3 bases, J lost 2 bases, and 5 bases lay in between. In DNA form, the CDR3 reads TGTGCCAGTAGTATCCTAGCCTACAATGAGCAGTTCTTC. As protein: CASSILAYNEQFF. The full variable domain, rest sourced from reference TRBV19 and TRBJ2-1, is DGGITQSPKYLFRKEGQNVTLSCEQNLNHDAMYWYRQDPGQGLRLIYYSQIVNDFQKGDIAEGYSVSREKKESFPLTVTSAQKNPTAFYLCASSILAYNEQFFGPGTRLTVL.

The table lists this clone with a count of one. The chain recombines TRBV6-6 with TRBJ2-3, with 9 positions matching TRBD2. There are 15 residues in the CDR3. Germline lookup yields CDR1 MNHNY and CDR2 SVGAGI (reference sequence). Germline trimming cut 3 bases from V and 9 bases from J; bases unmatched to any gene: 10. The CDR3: CASSYPQLAGATQYF. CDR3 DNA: TGTGCCAGCAGTTATCCCCAACTAGCGGGTGCAACGCAGTATTTT.

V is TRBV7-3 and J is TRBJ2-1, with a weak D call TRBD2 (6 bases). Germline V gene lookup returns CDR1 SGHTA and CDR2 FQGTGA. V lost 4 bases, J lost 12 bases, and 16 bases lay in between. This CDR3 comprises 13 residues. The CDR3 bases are TGTGCCAGCAGCTCAACCCTGGGGGGTCCGCAGTTCTTC. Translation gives CASSSTLGGPQFF.

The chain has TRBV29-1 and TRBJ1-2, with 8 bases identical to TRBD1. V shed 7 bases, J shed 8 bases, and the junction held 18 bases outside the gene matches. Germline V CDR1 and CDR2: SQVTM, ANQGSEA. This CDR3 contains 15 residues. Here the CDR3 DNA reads TGCAGCGCCGCTGGGCCAGGGGGCAGGTCGGAAGGCTACACCTTC. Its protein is CSAAGPGGRSEGYTF.

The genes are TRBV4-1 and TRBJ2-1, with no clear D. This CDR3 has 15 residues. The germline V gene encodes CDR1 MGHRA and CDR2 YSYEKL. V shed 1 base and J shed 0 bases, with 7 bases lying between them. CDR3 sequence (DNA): TGCGCCAGCAGCCAAGGTGTCAGCTCCTACAATGAGCAGTTCTTC. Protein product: CASSQGVSSYNEQFF.

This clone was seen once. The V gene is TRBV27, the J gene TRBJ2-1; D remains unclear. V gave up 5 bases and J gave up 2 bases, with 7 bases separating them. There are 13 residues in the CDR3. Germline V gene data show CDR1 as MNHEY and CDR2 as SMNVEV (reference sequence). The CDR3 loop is CASSTETYNEQFF. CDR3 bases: TGTGCCAGCAGTACAGAGACCTACAATGAGCAGTTCTTC.

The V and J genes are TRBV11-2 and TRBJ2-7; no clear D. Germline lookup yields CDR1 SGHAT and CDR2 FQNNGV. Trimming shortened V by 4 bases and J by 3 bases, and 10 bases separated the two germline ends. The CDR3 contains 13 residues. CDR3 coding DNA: TGTGCCAGCAGCTATGAGGAGTTCTACGAGCAGTACTTC. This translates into CASSYEEFYEQYF. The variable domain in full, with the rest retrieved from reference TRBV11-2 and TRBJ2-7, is EAGVAQSPRYKIIEKRQSVAFWCNPISGHATLYWYQQILGQGPKLLIQFQNNGVVDDSQLPKDRFSAERLKGVDSTLKIQPAKLEDSAVYLCASSYEEFYEQYFGPGTRLTVT.

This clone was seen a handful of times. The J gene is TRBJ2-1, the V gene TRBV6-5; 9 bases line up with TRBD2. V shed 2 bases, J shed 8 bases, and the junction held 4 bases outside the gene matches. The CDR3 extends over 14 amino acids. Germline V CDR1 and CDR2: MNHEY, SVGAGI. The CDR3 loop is CASSYRAGGDEQFF. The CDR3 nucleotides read TGTGCCAGCAGTTACCGAGCGGGGGGAGATGAGCAGTTCTTC.

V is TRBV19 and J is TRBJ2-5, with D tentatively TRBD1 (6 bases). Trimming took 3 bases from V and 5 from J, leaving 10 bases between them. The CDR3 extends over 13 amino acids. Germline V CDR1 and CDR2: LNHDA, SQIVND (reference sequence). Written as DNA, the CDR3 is TGTGCCAGTAGTATGAGTAGGGGGGAGACCCAGTACTTC. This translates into CASSMSRGETQYF.

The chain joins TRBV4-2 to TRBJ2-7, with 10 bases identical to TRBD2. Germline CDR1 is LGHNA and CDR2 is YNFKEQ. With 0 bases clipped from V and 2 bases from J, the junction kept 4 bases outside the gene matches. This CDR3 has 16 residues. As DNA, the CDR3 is TGTGCCAGCAGCCAAGAGACCGGGACTAGCGCCTACGAGCAGTACTTC. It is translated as CASSQETGTSAYEQYF.

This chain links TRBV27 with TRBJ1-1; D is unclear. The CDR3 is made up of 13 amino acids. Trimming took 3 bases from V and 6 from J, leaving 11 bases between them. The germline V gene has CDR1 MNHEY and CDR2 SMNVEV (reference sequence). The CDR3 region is CASSFTVSAEAFF. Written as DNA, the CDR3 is TGTGCCAGCAGTTTCACGGTGAGTGCTGAAGCTTTCTTT.

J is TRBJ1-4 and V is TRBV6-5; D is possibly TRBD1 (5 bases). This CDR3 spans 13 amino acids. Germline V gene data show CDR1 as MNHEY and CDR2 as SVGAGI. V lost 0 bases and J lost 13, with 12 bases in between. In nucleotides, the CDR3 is TGTGCCAGCAGTTACTCCCACGGGAGGGGACTGTTTTTT. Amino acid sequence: CASSYSHGRGLFF.

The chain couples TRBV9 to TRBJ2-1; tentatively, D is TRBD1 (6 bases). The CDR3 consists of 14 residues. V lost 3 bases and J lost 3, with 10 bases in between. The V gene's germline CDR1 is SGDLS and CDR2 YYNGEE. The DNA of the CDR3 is TGTGCCAGCAGCGCCCGGGACAACTACAATGAGCAGTTCTTC. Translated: CASSARDNYNEQFF.

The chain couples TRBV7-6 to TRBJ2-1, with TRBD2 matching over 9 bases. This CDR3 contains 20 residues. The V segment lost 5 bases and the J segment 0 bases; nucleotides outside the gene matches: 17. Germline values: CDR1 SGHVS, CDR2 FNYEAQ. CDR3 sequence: CASSSPGAGGESDSYNEQFF. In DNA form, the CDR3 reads TGTGCCAGCAGCAGCCCCGGAGCGGGGGGTGAATCCGACTCCTACAATGAGCAGTTCTTC.

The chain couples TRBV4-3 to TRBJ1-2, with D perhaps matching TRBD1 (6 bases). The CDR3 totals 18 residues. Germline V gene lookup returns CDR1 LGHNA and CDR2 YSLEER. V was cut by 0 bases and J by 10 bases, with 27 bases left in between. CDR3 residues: CASSQEEGQSNPPRVYTF. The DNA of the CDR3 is TGCGCCAGCAGCCAAGAAGAGGGACAATCCAACCCACCGAGGGTCTACACCTTC.

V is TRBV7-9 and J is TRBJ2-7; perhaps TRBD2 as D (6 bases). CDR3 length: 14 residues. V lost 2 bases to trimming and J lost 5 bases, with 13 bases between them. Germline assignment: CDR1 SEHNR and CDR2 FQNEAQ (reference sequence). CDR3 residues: CASSLLGPGDEQYF. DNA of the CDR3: TGTGCCAGCAGCTTACTTGGACCGGGGGACGAGCAGTACTTC.

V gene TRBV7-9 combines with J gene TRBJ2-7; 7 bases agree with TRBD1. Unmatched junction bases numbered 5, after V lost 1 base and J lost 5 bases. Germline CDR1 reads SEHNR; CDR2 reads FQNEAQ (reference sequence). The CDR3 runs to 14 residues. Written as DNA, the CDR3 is TGTGCCAGCAGCTTAGGCGACAGGGCCAACGAGCAGTACTTC. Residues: CASSLGDRANEQYF.

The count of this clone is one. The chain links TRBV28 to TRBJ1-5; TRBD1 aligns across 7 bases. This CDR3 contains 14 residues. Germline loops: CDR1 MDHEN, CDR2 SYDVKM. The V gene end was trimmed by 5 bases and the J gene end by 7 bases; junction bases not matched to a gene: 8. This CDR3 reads CASSLGQVDQPQHF. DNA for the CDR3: TGTGCCAGCAGTCTCGGACAGGTCGACCAGCCCCAGCATTTT.

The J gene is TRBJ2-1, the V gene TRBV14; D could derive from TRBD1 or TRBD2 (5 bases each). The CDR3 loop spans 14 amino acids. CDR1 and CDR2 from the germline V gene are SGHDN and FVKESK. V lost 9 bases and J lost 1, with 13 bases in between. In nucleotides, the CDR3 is TGTGCCAGTAGCAGGGAGCTTTCCTACAATGAGCAGTTCTTC. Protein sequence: CASSRELSYNEQFF.